This T cell receptor beta chain was sequenced for a study of regulatory T cells in long-lasting Graves disease. In building TCR beta libraries, iRepertoire HTBI primers were used together with Arm-PCR of CDR3 regions. TCRdb used MiXCR to reprocess the multiplex PCR reads, holding one entry per CDR3 protein. The table has 360,000 or so distinct CDR3 sequences, approximately 25% seen once. Time point: persistent/refractory GD, antithyroid drugs over 5 years with positive TRAb. TCR sequences were obtained from RNA taken from PBMCs. By American Thyroid Association guidelines, Graves' disease was diagnosed in the cohort. The CDR3 sequence is 12 residues long. V dropped 3 bases and J dropped 5 bases, with 11 bases sitting between them. From germline, CDR1 is SQVTM and CDR2 ANQGSEA. Whole-study results and caveats: It was peripheral blood alone, not thyroid tissue, that was studied.

With regard to this clonotype: What it recognizes is unknown.

This clonotype originated in a woman aged 40 to 55 with Graves disease. Specimen: peripheral blood mononuclear cells (PBMCs), collected when the disease was refractory, from a patient treated with antithyroid drugs. The V and J genes are TRBV29-1 and TRBJ2-7; D is uncertain. The CDR3 loop reads CSVDGSTDEQYF. The CDR3 DNA is TGCAGCGTTGACGGTTCGACGGACGAGCAGTACTTC.